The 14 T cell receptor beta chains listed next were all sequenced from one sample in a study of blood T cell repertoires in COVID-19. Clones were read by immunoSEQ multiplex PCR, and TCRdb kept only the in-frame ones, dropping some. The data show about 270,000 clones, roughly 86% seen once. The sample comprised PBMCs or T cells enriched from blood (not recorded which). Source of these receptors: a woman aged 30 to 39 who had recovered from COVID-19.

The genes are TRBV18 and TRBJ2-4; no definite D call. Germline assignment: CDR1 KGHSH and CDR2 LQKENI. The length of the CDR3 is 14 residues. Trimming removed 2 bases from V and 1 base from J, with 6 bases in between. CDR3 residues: CASSPEAAKNIQYF. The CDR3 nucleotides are TGTGCCAGCTCACCAGAGGCGGCCAAAAACATTCAGTACTTC. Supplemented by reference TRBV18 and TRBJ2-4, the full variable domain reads NAGVMQNPRHLVRRRGQEARLRCSPMKGHSHVYWYRQLPEEGLKFMVYLQKENIIDESGMPKERFSAEFPKEGPSILRIQQVVRGDSAAYFCASSPEAAKNIQYFGAGTRLSVL.

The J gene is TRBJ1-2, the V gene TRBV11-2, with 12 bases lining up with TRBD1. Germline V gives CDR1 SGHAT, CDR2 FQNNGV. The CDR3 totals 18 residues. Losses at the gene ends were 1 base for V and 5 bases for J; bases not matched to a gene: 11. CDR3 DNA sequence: TGTGCCAGCAGCTTAGGAGACGGGACAGGGGGCCTTAAGTATGGCTACACCTTC. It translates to CASSLGDGTGGLKYGYTF.

The CDR3 region is CASSDTLAGAPDTQYF. The CDR3 DNA reads as TGCGCCAGCAGCGATACGCTAGCGGGGGCCCCAGATACGCAGTATTTT. The genes are TRBV4-1 and TRBJ2-3, with TRBD2 matching over 10 bases. Germline V CDR1 and CDR2: MGHRA, YSYEKL. V dropped 5 bases and J dropped 4; count of bases not matched to a gene: 9. This CDR3 comprises 16 residues.

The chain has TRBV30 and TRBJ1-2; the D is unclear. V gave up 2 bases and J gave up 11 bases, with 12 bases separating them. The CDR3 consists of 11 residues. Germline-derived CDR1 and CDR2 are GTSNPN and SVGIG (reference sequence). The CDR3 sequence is CAWSIPESYTF. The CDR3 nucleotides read TGTGCCTGGAGTATTCCAGAAAGTTACACCTTC.

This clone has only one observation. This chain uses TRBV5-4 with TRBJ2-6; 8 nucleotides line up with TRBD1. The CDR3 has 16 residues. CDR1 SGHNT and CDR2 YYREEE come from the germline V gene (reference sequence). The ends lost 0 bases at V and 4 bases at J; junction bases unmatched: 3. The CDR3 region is CASSLGQGRGANVLTF. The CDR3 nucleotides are TGTGCCAGCAGCTTGGGACAGGGGCGCGGGGCCAACGTCCTGACTTTC.

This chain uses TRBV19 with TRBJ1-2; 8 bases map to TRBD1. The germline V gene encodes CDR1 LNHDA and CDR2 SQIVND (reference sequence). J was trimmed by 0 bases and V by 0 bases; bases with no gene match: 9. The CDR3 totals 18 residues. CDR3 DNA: TGTGCCAGTAGTATAGACGGCCTCAGGGGGCCTGCTAACTATGGCTACACCTTC. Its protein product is CASSIDGLRGPANYGYTF.

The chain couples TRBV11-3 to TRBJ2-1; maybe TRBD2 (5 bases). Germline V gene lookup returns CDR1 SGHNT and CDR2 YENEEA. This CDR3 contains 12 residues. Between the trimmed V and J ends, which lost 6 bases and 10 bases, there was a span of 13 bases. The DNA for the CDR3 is TGTGCCAGCAGTTTTAGAGGGTGGGAGCAGTTCTTC. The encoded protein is CASSFRGWEQFF. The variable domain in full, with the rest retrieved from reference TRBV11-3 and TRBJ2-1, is EAGVVQSPRYKIIEKKQPVAFWCNPISGHNTLYWYLQNLGQGPELLIRYENEEAVDDSQLPKDRFSAERLKGVDSTLKIQPAELGDSAVYLCASSFRGWEQFFGPGTRLTVL.

The CDR3 spells CSVGPGLAGVKEQFF. The CDR3 DNA sequence: TGCAGCGTTGGACCGGGCCTAGCGGGAGTGAAAGAGCAGTTCTTC. This rearrangement joins TRBV29-1 to TRBJ2-1; 10 bases map to TRBD2. Germline trimming cut 4 bases from V and 10 bases from J; bases unmatched to any gene: 13. The CDR3 contains 15 residues. Germline CDR1 SQVTM, CDR2 ANQGSEA.

The CDR3 reads CASRVRGKETQYF. The CDR3, as DNA: TGTGCCAGCAGGGTCCGGGGAAAAGAGACCCAGTACTTC. The V gene is TRBV6-5, the J gene TRBJ2-5, with a tentative D call TRBD2 (5 bases). This CDR3 is 13 amino acids long. Trimming stripped 6 bases from V and 3 bases from J, with 11 bases between. From germline, CDR1 is MNHEY and CDR2 SVGAGI.

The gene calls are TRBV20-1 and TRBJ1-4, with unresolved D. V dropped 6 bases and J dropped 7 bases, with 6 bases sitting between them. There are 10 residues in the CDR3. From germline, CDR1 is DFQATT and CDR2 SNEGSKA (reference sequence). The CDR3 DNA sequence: TGCAGTGCCGCCGGTGAAAAACTGTTTTTT. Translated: CSAAGEKLFF.

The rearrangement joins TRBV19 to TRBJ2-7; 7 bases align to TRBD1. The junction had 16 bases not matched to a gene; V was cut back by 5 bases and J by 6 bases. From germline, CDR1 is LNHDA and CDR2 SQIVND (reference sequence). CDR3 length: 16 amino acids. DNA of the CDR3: TGTGCCAGTAGTGACTTTTCGGGCAGGGGGACGTTCGAGCAGTACTTC. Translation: CASSDFSGRGTFEQYF.

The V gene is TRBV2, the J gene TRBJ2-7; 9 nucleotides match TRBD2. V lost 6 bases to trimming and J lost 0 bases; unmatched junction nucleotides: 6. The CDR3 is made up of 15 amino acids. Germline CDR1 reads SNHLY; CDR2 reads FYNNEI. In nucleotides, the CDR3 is TGTGCCAGCAGCCCAGCGGGGGGTTACTCCTACGAGCAGTACTTC. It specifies CASSPAGGYSYEQYF.

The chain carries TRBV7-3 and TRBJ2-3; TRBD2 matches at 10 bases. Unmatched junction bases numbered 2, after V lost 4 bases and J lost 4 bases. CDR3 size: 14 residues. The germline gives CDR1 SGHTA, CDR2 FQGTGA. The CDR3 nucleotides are TGTGCCAGCAGCTCTAGCGGGAGCCCAGATACGCAGTATTTT. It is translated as CASSSSGSPDTQYF.

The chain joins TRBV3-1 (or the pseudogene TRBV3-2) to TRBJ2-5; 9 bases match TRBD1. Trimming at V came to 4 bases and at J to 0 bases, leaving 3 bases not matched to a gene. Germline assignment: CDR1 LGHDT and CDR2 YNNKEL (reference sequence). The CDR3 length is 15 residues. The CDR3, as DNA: TGTGCCAGCAGCCCCGGGACAGGGTACCAAGAGACCCAGTACTTC. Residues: CASSPGTGYQETQYF.